The sequence of this T cell receptor beta chain was determined in a study of siplizumab effects on memory and regulatory T cells. Roughly 92,000 TCR templates per sample were assayed. Profiled with immunoSEQ multiplex PCR; TCRdb holds only in-frame clones, not every one. The table has tens of thousands of clones, roughly 89% seen once. On this clone itself: Its antigen is unknown.

Points from the study as a whole: Sequences below about 10^-5 frequency were poorly captured, limiting mapping of alloreactive clones. The study found naive T cells seemingly more diverse than memory cells and seemingly major alloresponse contributors.

Trimming took 1 base from V and 2 from J; bases not matched to a gene: 5. Germline CDR1 is MNHNS and CDR2 is SASEGT. The CDR3 is 15 amino acids. The TCR was taken from a human donor in good health. The sample taken for sequencing was CD8+ T cells sorted from blood. The gene calls are TRBV6-1 and TRBJ2-7, with 7 bases aligning to TRBD2. In nucleotides, the CDR3 is TGTGCCAGCAGTGAAGAGGGAGGGTCCCCCTACGAGCAGTACTTC. Residues: CASSEEGGSPYEQYF.